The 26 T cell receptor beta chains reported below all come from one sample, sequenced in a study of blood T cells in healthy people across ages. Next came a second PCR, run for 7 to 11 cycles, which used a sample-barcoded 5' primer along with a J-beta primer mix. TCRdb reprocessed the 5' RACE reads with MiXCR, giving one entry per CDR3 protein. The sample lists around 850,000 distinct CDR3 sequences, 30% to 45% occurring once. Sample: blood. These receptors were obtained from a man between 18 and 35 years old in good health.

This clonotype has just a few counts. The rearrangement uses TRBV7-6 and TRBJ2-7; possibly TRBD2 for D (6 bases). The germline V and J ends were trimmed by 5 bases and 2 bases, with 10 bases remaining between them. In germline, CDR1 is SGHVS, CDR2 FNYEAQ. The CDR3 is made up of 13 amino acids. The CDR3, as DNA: TGTGCCAGCAGCCGGGACTTCACCTACGAGCAGTACTTC. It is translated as CASSRDFTYEQYF.

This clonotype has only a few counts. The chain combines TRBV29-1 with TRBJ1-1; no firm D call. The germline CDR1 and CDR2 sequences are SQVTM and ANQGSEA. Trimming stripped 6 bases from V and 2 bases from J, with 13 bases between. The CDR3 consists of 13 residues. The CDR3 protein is CSVLRATNTEAFF. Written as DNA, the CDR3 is TGCAGCGTACTAAGGGCTACCAACACTGAAGCTTTCTTT.

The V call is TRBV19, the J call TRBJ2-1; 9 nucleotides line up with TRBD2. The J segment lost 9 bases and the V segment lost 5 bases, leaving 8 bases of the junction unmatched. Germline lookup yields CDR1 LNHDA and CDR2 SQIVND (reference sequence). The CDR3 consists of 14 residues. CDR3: CASSGLASSTEQFF. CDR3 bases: TGTGCCAGTAGTGGACTAGCGAGTAGCACTGAGCAGTTCTTC. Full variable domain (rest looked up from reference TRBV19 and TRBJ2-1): DGGITQSPKYLFRKEGQNVTLSCEQNLNHDAMYWYRQDPGQGLRLIYYSQIVNDFQKGDIAEGYSVSREKKESFPLTVTSAQKNPTAFYLCASSGLASSTEQFFGPGTRLTVL.

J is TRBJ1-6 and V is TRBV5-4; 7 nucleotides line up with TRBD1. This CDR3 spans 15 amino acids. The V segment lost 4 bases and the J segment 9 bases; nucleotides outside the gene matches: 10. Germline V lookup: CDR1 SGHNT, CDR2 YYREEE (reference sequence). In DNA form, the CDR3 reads TGTGCCAGCAGCAAGGGACAGTTCGTGGGTTCACCCCTCCACTTT. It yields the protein CASSKGQFVGSPLHF.

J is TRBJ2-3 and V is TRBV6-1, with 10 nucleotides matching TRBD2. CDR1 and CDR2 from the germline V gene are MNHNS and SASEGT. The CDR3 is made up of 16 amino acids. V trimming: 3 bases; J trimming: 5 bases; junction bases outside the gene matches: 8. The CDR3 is CASSEVDSGGRDTQYF. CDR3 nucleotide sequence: TGTGCCAGCAGTGAGGTTGATAGCGGGGGGCGAGATACGCAGTATTTT.

The CDR3 coding sequence is TGTGCCAGCATTGCACGGGGTAGCTTAGATACGCAGTATTTT. Protein product: CASIARGSLDTQYF. The chain has TRBV6-1 and TRBJ2-3; a weak D match, TRBD2 (5 bases). The germline gives CDR1 MNHNS, CDR2 SASEGT. The CDR3 spans 14 residues. V lost 7 bases and J 5 bases, leaving 16 bases between the germline ends.

CDR3 sequence reads: CAIQLPGGRGYTF. CDR3 sequence (DNA): TGTGCCATCCAGCTCCCCGGCGGACGTGGCTACACCTTC. The rearrangement uses TRBV24-1 and TRBJ1-2; D gene ambiguous. V dropped 11 bases and J dropped 7 bases, with 19 bases sitting between them. The length of the CDR3 is 13 residues. From germline, CDR1 is KGHDR and CDR2 SFDVKD.

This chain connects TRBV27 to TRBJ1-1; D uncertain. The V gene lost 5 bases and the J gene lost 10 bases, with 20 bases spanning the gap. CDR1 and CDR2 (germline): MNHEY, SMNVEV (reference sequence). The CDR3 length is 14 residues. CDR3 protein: CASSHRESRGPAFF. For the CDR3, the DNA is TGTGCCAGCAGTCACCGGGAGTCCCGTGGTCCAGCTTTCTTT.

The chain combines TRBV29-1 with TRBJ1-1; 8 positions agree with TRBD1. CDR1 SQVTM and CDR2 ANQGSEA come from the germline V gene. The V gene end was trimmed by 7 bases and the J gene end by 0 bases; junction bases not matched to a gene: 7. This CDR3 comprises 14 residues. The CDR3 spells CSARTGRMNTEAFF. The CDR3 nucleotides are TGCAGCGCTCGGACAGGGCGCATGAACACTGAAGCTTTCTTT.

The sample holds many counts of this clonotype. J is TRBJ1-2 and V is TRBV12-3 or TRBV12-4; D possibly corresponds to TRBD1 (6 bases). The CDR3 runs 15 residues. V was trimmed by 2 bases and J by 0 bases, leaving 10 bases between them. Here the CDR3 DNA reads TGTGCCAGCAGTTTATCCGGGACACCTAACTATGGCTACACCTTC. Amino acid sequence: CASSLSGTPNYGYTF.

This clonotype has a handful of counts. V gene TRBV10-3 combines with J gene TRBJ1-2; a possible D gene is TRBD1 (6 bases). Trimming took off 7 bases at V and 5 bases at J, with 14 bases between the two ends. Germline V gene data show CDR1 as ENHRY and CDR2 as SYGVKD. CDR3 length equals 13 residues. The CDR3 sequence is CAIKRTEEYGYTF. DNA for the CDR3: TGTGCCATCAAAAGGACAGAAGAGTATGGCTACACCTTC.

CDR3 nucleotide sequence: TGCGCCAGCAGCAAACCGGGGGGGGTAGTGAACACTGAAGCTTTCTTT. The encoded protein is CASSKPGGVVNTEAFF. V and J are TRBV4-1 and TRBJ1-1; TRBD1 is a possible D gene (5 bases). Germline assignment: CDR1 MGHRA and CDR2 YSYEKL. Trimming removed 5 bases at V and 0 bases at J, with 16 bases between. The CDR3 is made up of 16 amino acids.

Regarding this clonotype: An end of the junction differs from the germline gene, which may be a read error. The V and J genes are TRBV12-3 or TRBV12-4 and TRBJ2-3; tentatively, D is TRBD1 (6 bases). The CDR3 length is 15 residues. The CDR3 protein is CASSPRDMVADAQYF. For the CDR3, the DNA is TGTGCCAGCAGCCCCCGGGACATGGTGGCAGATGCGCAGTATTTT.

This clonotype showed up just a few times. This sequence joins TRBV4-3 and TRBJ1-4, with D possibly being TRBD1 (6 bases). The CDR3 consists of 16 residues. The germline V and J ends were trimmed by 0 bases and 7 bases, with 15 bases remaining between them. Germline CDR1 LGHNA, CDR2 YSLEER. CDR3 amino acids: CASSQDAGAIGEKLFF. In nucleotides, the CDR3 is TGCGCCAGCAGCCAAGACGCGGGGGCAATTGGTGAAAAACTGTTTTTT.

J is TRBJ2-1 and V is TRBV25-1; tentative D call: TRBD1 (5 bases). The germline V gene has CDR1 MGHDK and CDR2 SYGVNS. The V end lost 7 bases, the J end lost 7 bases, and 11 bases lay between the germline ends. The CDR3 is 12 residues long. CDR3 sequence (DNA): TGTGCCAGCACCCTAGGGGTAAATGAGCAGTTCTTC. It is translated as CASTLGVNEQFF.

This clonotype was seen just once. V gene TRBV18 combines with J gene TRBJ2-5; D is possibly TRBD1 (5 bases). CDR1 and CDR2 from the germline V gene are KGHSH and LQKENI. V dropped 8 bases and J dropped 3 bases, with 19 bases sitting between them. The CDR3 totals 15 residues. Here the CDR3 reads CASTPFDSGEETQYF. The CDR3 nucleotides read TGTGCCAGCACGCCCTTTGACAGTGGAGAAGAGACCCAGTACTTC.

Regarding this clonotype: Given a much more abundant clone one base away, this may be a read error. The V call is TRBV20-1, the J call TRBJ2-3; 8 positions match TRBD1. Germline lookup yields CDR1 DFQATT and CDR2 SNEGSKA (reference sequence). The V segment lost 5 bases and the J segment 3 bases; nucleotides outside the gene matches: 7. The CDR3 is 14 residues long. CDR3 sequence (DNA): TGCAGTGCTGATGAGGACAGGGTAACAGATACGCAGTATTTT. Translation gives CSADEDRVTDTQYF.

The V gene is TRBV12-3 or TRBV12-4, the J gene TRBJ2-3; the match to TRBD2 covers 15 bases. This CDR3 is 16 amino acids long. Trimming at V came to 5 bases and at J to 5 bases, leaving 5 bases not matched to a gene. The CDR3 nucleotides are TGTGCCAGCAGTAACGGACTAGCGGGGGGGGGAGATACGCAGTATTTT. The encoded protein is CASSNGLAGGGDTQYF.

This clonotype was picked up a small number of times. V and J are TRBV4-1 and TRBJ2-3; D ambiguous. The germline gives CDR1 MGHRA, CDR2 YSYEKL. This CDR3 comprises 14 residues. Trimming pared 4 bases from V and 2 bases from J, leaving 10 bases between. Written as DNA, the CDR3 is TGCGCCAGCAGCCGGGAAGTTACCACAGATACGCAGTATTTT. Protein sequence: CASSREVTTDTQYF.

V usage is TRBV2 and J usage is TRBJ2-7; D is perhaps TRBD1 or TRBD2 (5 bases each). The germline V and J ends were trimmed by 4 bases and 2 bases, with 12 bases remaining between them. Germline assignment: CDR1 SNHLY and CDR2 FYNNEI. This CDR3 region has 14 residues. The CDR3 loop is CASSGGRSPYEQYF. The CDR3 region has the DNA TGTGCCAGCAGTGGGGGACGCAGCCCCTACGAGCAGTACTTC.

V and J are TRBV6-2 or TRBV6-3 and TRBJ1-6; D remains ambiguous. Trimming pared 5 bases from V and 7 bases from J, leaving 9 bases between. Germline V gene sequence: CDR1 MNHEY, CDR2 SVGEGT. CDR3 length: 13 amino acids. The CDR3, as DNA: TGTGCCAGCAGTATTCTCGGAAATTCACCCCTCCACTTT. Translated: CASSILGNSPLHF.

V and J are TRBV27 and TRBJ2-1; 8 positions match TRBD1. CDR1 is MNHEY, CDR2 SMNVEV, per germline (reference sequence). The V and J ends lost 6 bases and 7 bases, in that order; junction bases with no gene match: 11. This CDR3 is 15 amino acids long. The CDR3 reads CASSLRTGPINEQFF. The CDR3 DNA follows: TGTGCCAGCAGCCTACGGACAGGGCCGATTAATGAGCAGTTCTTC.

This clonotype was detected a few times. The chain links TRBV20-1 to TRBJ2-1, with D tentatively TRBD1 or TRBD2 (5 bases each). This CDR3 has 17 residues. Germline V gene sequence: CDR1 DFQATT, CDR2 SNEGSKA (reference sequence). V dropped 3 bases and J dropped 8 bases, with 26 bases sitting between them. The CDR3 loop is CSASSPGTLKKGHEQFF. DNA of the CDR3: TGCAGTGCTAGCTCCCCCGGGACGTTAAAAAAGGGCCATGAGCAGTTCTTC.

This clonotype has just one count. The CDR3 coding sequence is TGTGCCACCACGGGGGAATCCTACAATGAGCAGTTCTTC. This gives the protein CATTGESYNEQFF. The V call is TRBV7-9, the J call TRBJ2-1; D is possibly TRBD2 (6 bases). The CDR3 spans 13 residues. Germline CDR1 is SEHNR and CDR2 is FQNEAQ (reference sequence). With 10 bases removed from V and 1 base from J, the gap between germline ends came to 11 bases.

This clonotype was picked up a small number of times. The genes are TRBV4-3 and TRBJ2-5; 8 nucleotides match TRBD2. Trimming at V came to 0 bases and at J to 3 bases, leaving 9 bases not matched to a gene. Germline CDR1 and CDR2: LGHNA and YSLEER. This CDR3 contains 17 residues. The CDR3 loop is CASSQDRTGLGKETQYF. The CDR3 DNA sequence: TGCGCCAGCAGCCAAGATCGTACGGGACTAGGAAAAGAGACCCAGTACTTC.

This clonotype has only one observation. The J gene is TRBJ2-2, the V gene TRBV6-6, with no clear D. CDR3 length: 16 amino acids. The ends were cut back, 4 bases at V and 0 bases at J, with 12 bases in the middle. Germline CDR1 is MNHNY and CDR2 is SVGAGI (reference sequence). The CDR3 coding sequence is TGTGCCAGCAGTTTCTCAGCCTCCGCGAACACCGGGGAGCTGTTTTTT. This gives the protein CASSFSASANTGELFF.